The rows below give T cell receptor beta chains drawn from one sample of a study of PD-L1 blockade in urothelial cancer. Produced via immunoSEQ multiplex PCR; TCRdb's table is partial and in-frame only. This repertoire shows about 39,000 clones, about 89% found once; its top ten account for approximately 10%. Sample: PBMCs, taken around atezolizumab (anti-PD-L1) treatment. Receptors were obtained from a woman between 55 and 75 years old with urothelial cancer. Both conserved end residues are trimmed from each CDR3. Fields, in order: J gene, V gene, CDR3 protein.

>TRBJ2-1|TRBV25-1
ASSEWREPYNEQF
>TRBJ1-5|TRBV6-5
ASSYSTTVPQPQH
>TRBJ1-5|TRBV2
ASSDRGRGNQPQH
>TRBJ2-2|TRBV7-3
ASSLDYANTGELF
>TRBJ2-2|TRBV28
ASSQSVGRELF
>TRBJ1-2|TRBV11-2
ASSLEGPSDRADGYT
>TRBJ2-1|TRBV14
ASSPSYNEQF
>TRBJ1-4|TRBV28
ASRAAGDEKLF
>TRBJ2-3|TRBV7-3
ASSLSLAGGRGTDTQY
>TRBJ1-2|TRBV7-2
ASSPGTGIRGGYT
>TRBJ1-1|TRBV28
ASSLSDSYTEAF
>TRBJ2-2|TRBV10-2
ASSEHRGELF
>TRBJ2-1|TRBV10-1
ASSESRLAGSNEQF
>TRBJ2-7|TRBV5-6
ASSLRGYEQY
>TRBJ1-2|TRBV5-1
ASSLSNGYGYT
>TRBJ1-4|TRBV2
ASSEGQGVLYEKLF
>TRBJ1-5|TRBV15
ATSRGVGGVGNQPQH
>TRBJ2-5|TRBV4-1
ASSPSGTGGETQY
>TRBJ2-4|TRBV15
ATSRELGIAKNIQY
>TRBJ2-1|TRBV6-5
ASSYTLAGGPNEQF
>TRBJ2-7|TRBV28
ASSLVASHLAGGLYEQY
>TRBJ2-3|TRBV10-2
ASSGAGTSGSTDTQY
>TRBJ1-5|TRBV28
ASTPSQGVDQPQH
>TRBJ2-7|TRBV7-9
ASSPPGAGQY
>TRBJ2-1|TRBV5-1
ASSPKAGTGTYNEQF
>TRBJ2-5|TRBV7-9
ASSHPDRMETQY
>TRBJ2-7|TRBV28
ASSIPGQGAYEQY
>TRBJ2-1|TRBV19
ASSMWTASLYNEQF
>TRBJ2-3|TRBV18
ASSRTSGPQGMFSTDTQY
>TRBJ1-2|TRBV7-9
ASSLAASSYGYT
>TRBJ2-2|TRBV4-1
ASSLHMLAANTGELF
>TRBJ1-5|TRBV7-9
ASSALQGSNQPQH
>TRBJ2-3|TRBV10-1
ASSVGFAGHTDTQY
>TRBJ1-2|TRBV5-6
ASSLAVVRGVGYT
>TRBJ2-3|TRBV13
ASSFVEGGNTDTQY
>TRBJ2-3|TRBV18
ASSSAQGRADTQY
>TRBJ2-2|TRBV6-4
ASSRTSRDGELF
>TRBJ1-4|TRBV11-2
ASSLDRGKLF
>TRBJ2-7|TRBV6-1
AITGTPNSYEQY
>TRBJ2-7|TRBV28
ASSSTGGHLYEQY
>TRBJ2-2|TRBV19
ASSLTGTGNTGELF
>TRBJ2-2|TRBV5-1
ASVSDRGVYTGELF
>TRBJ2-7|TRBV4-2
ASSPRGTSGFSYEQY
>TRBJ1-2|TRBV6-6
ASSRIQGGNYGYT